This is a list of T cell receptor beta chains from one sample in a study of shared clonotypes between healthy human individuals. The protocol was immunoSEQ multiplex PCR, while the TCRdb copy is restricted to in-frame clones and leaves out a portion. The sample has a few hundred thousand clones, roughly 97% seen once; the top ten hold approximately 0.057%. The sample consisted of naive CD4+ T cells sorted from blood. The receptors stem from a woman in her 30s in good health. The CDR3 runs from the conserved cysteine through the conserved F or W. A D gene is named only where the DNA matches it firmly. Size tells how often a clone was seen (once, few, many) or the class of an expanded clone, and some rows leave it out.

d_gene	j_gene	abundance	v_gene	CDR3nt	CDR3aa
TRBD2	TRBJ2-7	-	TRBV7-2	TGTGCCAGCAGCTTGAGCGGGAGGGATGGCTACGAGCAGTACTTC	CASSLSGRDGYEQYF
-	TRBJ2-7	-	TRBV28	TGTGCCAGCAGTTTTCCCCTGAGCCTTCGTCCTACCTACGAGCAGTACTTC	CASSFPLSLRPTYEQYF
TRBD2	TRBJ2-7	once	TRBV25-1	TGTGCCAGCAGTGAATTGGCGGGGGGCCGCTACGAGCAGTACTTC	CASSELAGGRYEQYF
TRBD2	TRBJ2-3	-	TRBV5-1	TGCGCCAGCAGCCTTGGACTAGCGGGAGTCAGAGATACGCAGTATTTT	CASSLGLAGVRDTQYF
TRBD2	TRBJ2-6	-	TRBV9	TGTGCCAGCAGCGCCGCGGGAGGGGTAAGCTCTGGGGCCAACGTCCTGACTTTC	CASSAAGGVSSGANVLTF
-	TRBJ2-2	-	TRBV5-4	TGTGCCAGCAGCCAAAGACAGACAGAAGGGGAGCTGTTTTTT	CASSQRQTEGELFF
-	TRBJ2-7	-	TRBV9	TGTGCCAGCAGCGTAGGGGTCTCTTTCGACGAGCAGTACTTC	CASSVGVSFDEQYF
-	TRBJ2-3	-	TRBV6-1	TGTGCCAGCACCTCAGGAGCTAGCACAGATACGCAGTATTTT	CASTSGASTDTQYF
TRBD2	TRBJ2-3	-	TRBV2	TGTGCCAGAAGCGGGACCGGCACAGATACGCAGTATTTT	CARSGTGTDTQYF
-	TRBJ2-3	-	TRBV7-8	TGTGCCAGCAGCTTAGGCTGGGATACGCAGTATTTT	CASSLGWDTQYF
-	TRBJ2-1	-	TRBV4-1	TGCGCCAGCAGCCAAGATCTGGCCAGCTCGGGTGATAATGAGCAGTTCTTC	CASSQDLASSGDNEQFF
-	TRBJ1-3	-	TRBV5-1	TGCGCCAGCAGCTTGTCGGGGTACGGTGGAAACACCATATATTTT	CASSLSGYGGNTIYF
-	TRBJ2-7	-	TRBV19	TGTGCCAGTAGTATCGAGGGCCCGGCGGGGGAGCAGTACTTC	CASSIEGPAGEQYF
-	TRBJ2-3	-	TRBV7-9	TGTGCCAGCAGACAAACTAGGCAGGGACTCACAGATACGCAGTATTTT	CASRQTRQGLTDTQYF
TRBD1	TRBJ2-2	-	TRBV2	TGTGCCAGCAGTGAAACAGGGGGCGGACCTACCGGGGAGCTGTTTTTT	CASSETGGGPTGELFF
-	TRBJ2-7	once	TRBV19	TGTGCCAGTAGCCGAGGGGGACCCCAGTACGAGCAGTACTTC	CASSRGGPQYEQYF
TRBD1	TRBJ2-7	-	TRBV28	TGTGCCAGCAGCCTTGGGACAGGCCCTTCCGAGCAGTACTTC	CASSLGTGPSEQYF
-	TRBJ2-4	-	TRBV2	TGTGCCAGCAGGGGCTTAAACATTCAGTACTTC	CASRGLNIQYF
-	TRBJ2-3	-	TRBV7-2	TGTGCCAGCAGCTTAGCGACGGGGACCACAGATACGCAGTATTTT	CASSLATGTTDTQYF
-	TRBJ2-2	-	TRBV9	TGTGCCAGCACCAAAGGAGGGAGAGGCACCGGGGAGCTGTTTTTT	CASTKGGRGTGELFF
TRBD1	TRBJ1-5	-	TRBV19	TGTGCCAGTAGTACGAAGGACAGGGGTAATCAGCCCCAGCATTTT	CASSTKDRGNQPQHF
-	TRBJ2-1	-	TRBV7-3	TGTGCCAGCAGCTTAAACCGGGCCTCATCCTACAATGAGCAGTTCTTC	CASSLNRASSYNEQFF
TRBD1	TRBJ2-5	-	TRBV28	TGTGCCAGCTCGACAGGGGGCACGGCCCAGTACTTC	CASSTGGTAQYF
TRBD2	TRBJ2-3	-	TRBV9	TGTGCCAGCAGCAATAGCGGGAGCACGGTAGATACGCAGTATTTT	CASSNSGSTVDTQYF
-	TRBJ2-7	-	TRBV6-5	TGTGCCAGCTCGGGATACCGGATCCCCTACGAGCAGTACTTC	CASSGYRIPYEQYF
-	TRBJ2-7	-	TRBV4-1	TGCGCCAGCAGCCAAGATCGGGCAGCCACCTACGAGCAGTACTTC	CASSQDRAATYEQYF
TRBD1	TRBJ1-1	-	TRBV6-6	TGTGCCAGCAGTTACCCGACAGGGGTGAACACTGAAGCTTTCTTT	CASSYPTGVNTEAFF
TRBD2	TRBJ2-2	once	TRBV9	TGTGCCAGCAGCCTACGGGAGGTGGACCGACCTCTCACCGGGGAGCTGTTTTTT	CASSLREVDRPLTGELFF
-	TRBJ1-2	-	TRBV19	TGTGCCAGTAGTCCGACAGATGGGGGCAACTATGGCTACACCTTC	CASSPTDGGNYGYTF
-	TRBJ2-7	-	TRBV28	TGTGCCAGCAGTTTTAAACGGGCACACTACGAGCAGTACTTC	CASSFKRAHYEQYF
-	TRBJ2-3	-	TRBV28	TGTGCCAGCAGTTCCAGCCTCGGGACTCAGAGCACAGATACGCAGTATTTT	CASSSSLGTQSTDTQYF
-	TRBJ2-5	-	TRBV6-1	TGTGCCAGCAGTGAAGCTTACTTATGGGAGACCCAGTACTTC	CASSEAYLWETQYF
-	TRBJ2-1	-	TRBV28	TGTGCCAGCAGTTTCCTCCGTAGCGGTACTTGGCAGTTCTTC	CASSFLRSGTWQFF
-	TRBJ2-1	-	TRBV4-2	TGTGCCAGCAGCCAGGGTTCGACTGTACAGCAGTTCTTC	CASSQGSTVQQFF
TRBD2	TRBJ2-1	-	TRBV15	TGTGCCACCGCTTTTTTGGGCGGGAGTGAGCAGTTCTTC	CATAFLGGSEQFF
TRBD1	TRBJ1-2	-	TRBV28	TGTGCCAGCAGTAAAGGACAGGGTCCCTATGGCTACACCTTC	CASSKGQGPYGYTF
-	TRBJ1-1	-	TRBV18	TGTGCCAGCTCTCGGGTGGACCGGAACACTGAAGCTTTCTTT	CASSRVDRNTEAFF